The T cell receptor (beta chain) described here comes from a study of blood T cell repertoires in COVID-19. CDR1 and CDR2 from the germline V gene are LNHDA and SQIVND (reference sequence). Between the trimmed V and J ends, which lost 5 bases and 4 bases, there was a span of 14 bases. There are 14 residues in the CDR3. Assay used: immunoSEQ multiplex PCR; TCRdb lists only in-frame clones, some missing. Among roughly 230,000 clones, nearly 90% were seen once, and the ten largest hold 2.1%. Sequencing used peripheral blood. The V call is TRBV19, the J call TRBJ1-2, with a weak D call TRBD1 (5 bases). The origin of this receptor is a woman aged 60-70 years with COVID-19, enrolled during active disease. CDR3 DNA: TGTGCCAGTAGTGCTACAGGTTACTCCTATGGCTACACCTTC. Translating it yields CASSATGYSYGYTF.